This entry lists 20 T cell receptor beta chains sequenced from one sample in a study of regulatory T cells in long-lasting Graves disease. Researchers made TCR beta libraries by using iRepertoire HTBI primers and running Arm-PCR on CDR3 regions. Via MiXCR, TCRdb re-called the multiplex PCR reads, giving one row per CDR3 protein. The table lists about 470,000 distinct CDR3 sequences, less than 25% of them singletons. The time point is: persistent/refractory GD, antithyroid drugs over 5 years with positive TRAb. RNA from PBMCs was the source of the TCR library. This material consisted of peripheral blood mononuclear cells (PBMCs), taken when the disease was refractory, from a patient treated with antithyroid drugs. All receptors come from a female donor with Graves disease.

The V and J genes are TRBV30 and TRBJ1-6, with TRBD1 as a possible D gene (5 bases). The CDR3 runs 15 residues. V gave up 1 base and J gave up 7 bases, with 14 bases separating them. The germline CDR1 and CDR2 sequences are GTSNPN and SVGIG (reference sequence). As DNA, the CDR3 is TGTGCCTGGAGTGACCGCGGGGGGAGCAATTCACCCCTCCACTTT. Residues: CAWSDRGGSNSPLHF.

Concerning this clonotype itself: This CDR3 fails to terminate in the conserved phenylalanine or tryptophan, so it likely reflects a read error. The rearrangement links TRBV27 to TRBJ2-7; no clear D. This CDR3 has 18 amino acids. Germline-derived CDR1 and CDR2 are MNHEY and SMNVEV (reference sequence). V lost 6 bases and J 0 bases, leaving 24 bases between the germline ends. The CDR3 bases are TGTGCCAGCAGCTCCGCCCCAAAGGGTTCCAGGAGCTCCTACGAGCAGTACTCC. It is translated as CASSSAPKGSRSSYEQYS.

This clonotype was counted many times. CDR3 region: CASSPPAGQETQYF. CDR3 nucleotide sequence: TGTGCCAGCTCACCACCGGCAGGTCAAGAGACCCAGTACTTC. V usage is TRBV18 and J usage is TRBJ2-5, with D unclear. Trimming removed 0 bases from V and 2 bases from J, with 7 bases in between. Germline assignment: CDR1 KGHSH and CDR2 LQKENI. This CDR3 has 14 amino acids.

Only a few counts were recorded for this clonotype. The rearrangement uses TRBV9 and TRBJ1-6, with D hard to call. Germline V gene data show CDR1 as SGDLS and CDR2 as YYNGEE. The CDR3 runs to 14 residues. V shed 0 bases and J shed 6 bases, with 7 bases lying between them. The CDR3: CASSVASGNSPLHF. CDR3 in DNA: TGTGCCAGCAGCGTAGCGTCTGGTAATTCACCCCTCCACTTT.

The sample holds a few counts of this clonotype. As DNA, the CDR3 is TGTGCCAGCAGTTTACTCCCGGCCGGGACTAGCGGGAGGAATGAGCAGTTCTTC. Residues: CASSLLPAGTSGRNEQFF. The rearrangement joins TRBV28 to TRBJ2-1, with TRBD2 matching over 15 bases. From germline, CDR1 is MDHEN and CDR2 SYDVKM. The V and J ends lost 2 bases and 7 bases, in that order; junction bases with no gene match: 9. The CDR3 loop spans 18 amino acids.

This chain links TRBV20-1 with TRBJ2-4; maybe TRBD1 (5 bases). Germline V gene lookup returns CDR1 DFQATT and CDR2 SNEGSKA (reference sequence). The CDR3 runs 16 residues. V dropped 0 bases and J dropped 1 base, with 13 bases sitting between them. The CDR3 reads CSARDHQGGAKNIQYF. The CDR3 DNA sequence: TGCAGTGCTAGAGATCACCAGGGTGGCGCCAAAAACATTCAGTACTTC.

This clonotype came up a few times. The genes are TRBV9 and TRBJ1-4; D is undetermined. V lost 4 bases and J 3 bases, leaving 10 bases between the germline ends. CDR3 length: 14 residues. Germline V CDR1 and CDR2: SGDLS, YYNGEE. DNA for the CDR3: TGTGCCAGCAGCCCCTGGGAGGCTAATGAAAAACTGTTTTTT. As protein: CASSPWEANEKLFF. The variable domain in full, completed from reference TRBV9 and TRBJ1-4, reads DSGVTQTPKHLITATGQRVTLRCSPRSGDLSVYWYQQSLDQGLQFLIQYYNGEERAKGNILERFSAQQFPDLHSELNLSSLELGDSALYFCASSPWEANEKLFFGSGTQLSVL.

This clonotype has at least ten counts. This rearrangement joins TRBV28 to TRBJ1-5; D call uncertain. CDR1 is MDHEN, CDR2 SYDVKM, per germline. The germline V and J ends were trimmed by 6 bases and 5 bases, with 11 bases remaining between them. The CDR3 length is 13 residues. The CDR3 here is CASSLTTDQPQHF. The CDR3 bases are TGTGCCAGCAGCCTTACCACCGATCAGCCCCAGCATTTT.

This rearrangement joins TRBV3-1 to TRBJ2-5; TRBD1 matches 11 bases. V dropped 6 bases and J dropped 2; count of bases not matched to a gene: 8. The germline gives CDR1 LGHDT, CDR2 YNNKEL (reference sequence). The CDR3 loop spans 16 amino acids. CDR3 region: CASSPGTGGVQETQYF. As DNA, the CDR3 is TGTGCCAGCAGTCCAGGGACAGGGGGGGTGCAAGAGACCCAGTACTTC.

J is TRBJ1-6 and V is TRBV20-1, with D tentatively TRBD1 (6 bases). Germline CDR1 and CDR2: DFQATT and SNEGSKA (reference sequence). Trimming shortened V by 2 bases and J by 6 bases, and 11 bases separated the two germline ends. There are 14 residues in the CDR3. Here the CDR3 reads CSARTGTLNSPLHF. The CDR3 bases are TGCAGTGCTAGAACCGGGACACTTAATTCACCCCTCCACTTT.

This clonotype has at least ten counts. This sequence joins TRBV5-1 and TRBJ2-7, with 14 bases identical to TRBD2. The CDR3 contains 17 residues. V shed 1 base and J 7 bases; nucleotides not matched to a gene: 10. CDR1 SGHRS and CDR2 YFSETQ come from the germline V gene. CDR3 residues: CASSLFGTSGSIREQYF. The CDR3, as DNA: TGCGCCAGCAGCTTGTTCGGGACTAGCGGGAGCATAAGGGAGCAGTACTTC.

The chain is built from TRBV14 and TRBJ2-4; the D gene is possibly TRBD2 (6 bases). The tail of the sequence fits TRBJ2-1 better, so the J call may be wrong. The CDR3 loop spans 13 amino acids. Germline V gene lookup returns CDR1 SGHDN and CDR2 FVKESK. The CDR3, as DNA: TGTGCCAGCAGCCAAGAATCTAGCGACGAGCAGTTCTTC. It is translated as CASSQESSDEQFF.

V is TRBV9 and J is TRBJ1-1, with D unresolved. V was pared by 0 bases and J by 6 bases, with 12 bases between. Germline-derived CDR1 and CDR2 are SGDLS and YYNGEE. The CDR3 runs 14 residues. Written as DNA, the CDR3 is TGTGCCAGCAGCGTAGCTGGTAGTCGTTCTGAAGCTTTCTTT. It codes for CASSVAGSRSEAFF.

This clonotype was seen at least ten times. V gene TRBV10-3 combines with J gene TRBJ1-5; 7 positions agree with TRBD1. The CDR3 contains 13 residues. Germline CDR1 is ENHRY and CDR2 is SYGVKD. J lost 7 bases, V lost 10 bases, and 10 bases had no gene match. CDR3 nucleotides: TGTGCCACGGTCGACAGGGTAGAACAGCCCCAGCATTTT. Protein product: CATVDRVEQPQHF.

V and J are TRBV7-2 and TRBJ1-4; TRBD1 agrees at 7 bases. Germline V gene data show CDR1 as SGHTA and CDR2 as FQGNSA. The CDR3 sequence is 16 residues long. V was pared by 5 bases and J by 1 base, with 7 bases of the junction left unmatched. The CDR3 bases are TGTGCCAGCAGCCTCAACCGACAGGGAACTAATGAAAAACTGTTTTTT. This translates into CASSLNRQGTNEKLFF.

The sample holds many counts of this clonotype. The V gene is TRBV24-1, the J gene TRBJ2-2, with D hard to call. Germline assignment: CDR1 KGHDR and CDR2 SFDVKD. Trimming took off 4 bases at V and 4 bases at J, with 12 bases between the two ends. The CDR3 consists of 15 residues. The CDR3 nucleotides are TGTGCCACCAGTGACCCGACCAGACGCACCGGGGAGCTGTTTTTT. Its protein is CATSDPTRRTGELFF.

This clonotype was seen repeatedly, ten times or more. The gene calls are TRBV10-3 and TRBJ2-7, with D perhaps TRBD1 (6 bases). With 3 bases removed from V and 2 bases from J, the gap between germline ends came to 20 bases. This CDR3 has 17 amino acids. Germline loops: CDR1 ENHRY, CDR2 SYGVKD. Here the CDR3 DNA reads TGTGCCATCAGTGAAGGATGGGGGCCGGCAGCAACCTACGAGCAGTACTTC. Translation gives CAISEGWGPAATYEQYF.

The rearrangement uses TRBV24-1 and TRBJ2-3; D is possibly TRBD2 (6 bases). Trimming cost V 3 bases and J 3 bases, with 15 bases left between them. The germline V gene encodes CDR1 KGHDR and CDR2 SFDVKD. The CDR3 loop spans 16 amino acids. DNA of the CDR3: TGTGCCACCAGTGATATCCGACTAGGAAGGACAGATACGCAGTATTTT. It is translated as CATSDIRLGRTDTQYF.

This clonotype was found many times. The chain employs TRBV12-3 or TRBV12-4 and TRBJ2-7; the match to TRBD2 covers 9 bases. The J segment lost 1 base and the V segment lost 5 bases, leaving 6 bases of the junction unmatched. There are 15 residues in the CDR3. CDR3 coding DNA: TGTGCCAGCAGTCAGACTAGCGGACTATCCTACGAGCAGTACTTC. Protein: CASSQTSGLSYEQYF.

As for this clonotype: A much larger clonotype is one base distant, so this may be a read error. The DNA for the CDR3 is TGTGCCACCAGCAGAGCGGACGGGACCTATGTGGAGACCCAGTACTTC. This sequence encodes CATSRADGTYVETQYF. The J gene is TRBJ2-5, the V gene TRBV15; D is tentatively TRBD1 or TRBD2 (5 bases each). Deletions cut 1 base from V and 5 bases from J, with 17 bases between. The CDR3 is 16 residues long. Germline V CDR1 and CDR2: LNHNV, YYDKDF (reference sequence). Supplemented by reference TRBV15 and TRBJ2-5, the full variable domain reads DAMVIQNPRYQVTQFGKPVTLSCSQTLNHNVMYWYQQKSSQAPKLLFHYYDKDFNNEADTPDNFQSRRPNTSFCFLDIRSPGLGDTAMYLCATSRADGTYVETQYFGPGTRLLVL.